This T cell receptor beta chain was obtained from a study of read filtering for tumor transcriptome and immune sequencing. The germline CDR1 and CDR2 sequences are DFQATT and SNEGSKA (reference sequence). The CDR3 is made up of 11 amino acids. V was pared by 5 bases and J by 6 bases, with 10 bases between. This library used roughly 400 ng RNA and molecular barcoded adaptors spanning alpha/delta and beta/gamma chains. Via MiXCR, TCRdb re-called the reads, giving one row per CDR3 protein. This sample yields around 65,000 distinct CDR3 sequences, of which nearly 20% are seen a single time; over 13% belongs to the top ten.

The sample comprised a population of CD138-negative cells sorted from bone marrow. The sequence came from a donor at least 40 years old with multiple myeloma. The chain carries TRBV20-1 and TRBJ1-1, with D possibly TRBD1 on 5 matching bases. CDR3 sequence (DNA): TGCAGTGCTCTGGGGGTGGCTGAAGCTTTCTTT. Its protein product is CSALGVAEAFF.